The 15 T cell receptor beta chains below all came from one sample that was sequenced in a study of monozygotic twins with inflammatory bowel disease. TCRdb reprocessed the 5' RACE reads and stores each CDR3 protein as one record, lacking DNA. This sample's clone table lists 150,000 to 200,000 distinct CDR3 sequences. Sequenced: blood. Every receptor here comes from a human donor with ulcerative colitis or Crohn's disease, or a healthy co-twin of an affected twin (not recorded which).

CDR3 residues: CATSDSGARSYNEQFF. The chain combines TRBV24-1 with TRBJ2-1; TCRdb selects TRBD2, and the lack of DNA leaves this call unchecked. This CDR3 has 16 residues. Germline CDR1 is KGHDR and CDR2 is SFDVKD.

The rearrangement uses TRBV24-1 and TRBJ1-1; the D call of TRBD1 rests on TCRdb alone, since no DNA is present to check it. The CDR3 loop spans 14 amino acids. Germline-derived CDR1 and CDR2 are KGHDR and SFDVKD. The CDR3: CATSGGAGATEAFF.

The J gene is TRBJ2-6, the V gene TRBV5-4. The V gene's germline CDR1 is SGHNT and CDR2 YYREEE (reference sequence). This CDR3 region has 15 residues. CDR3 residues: CASSLGLLGANVLTF.

The CDR3: CASSLSQRDLNEQFF. This rearrangement joins TRBV11-1 to TRBJ2-1; TCRdb's D call, TRBD2, is unchecked because there is no DNA. The V gene's germline CDR1 is SGHAT and CDR2 FQDESV (reference sequence). This CDR3 has 15 amino acids.

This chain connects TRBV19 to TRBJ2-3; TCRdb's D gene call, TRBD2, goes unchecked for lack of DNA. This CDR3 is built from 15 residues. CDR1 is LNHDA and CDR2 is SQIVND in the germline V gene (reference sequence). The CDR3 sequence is CASSNGLAGTDTQYF.

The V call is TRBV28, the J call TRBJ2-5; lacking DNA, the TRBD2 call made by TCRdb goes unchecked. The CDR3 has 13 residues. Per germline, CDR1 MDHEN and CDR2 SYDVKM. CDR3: CASSFTSVETQYF.

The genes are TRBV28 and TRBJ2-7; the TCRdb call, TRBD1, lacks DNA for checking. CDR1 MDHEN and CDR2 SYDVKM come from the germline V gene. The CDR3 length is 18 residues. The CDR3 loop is CASSSPYDFRQLYYEQYF.

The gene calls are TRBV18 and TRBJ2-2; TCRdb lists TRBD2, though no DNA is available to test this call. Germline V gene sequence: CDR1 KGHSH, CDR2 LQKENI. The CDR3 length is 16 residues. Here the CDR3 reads CASSPRAGVGTGELFF.

The CDR3 is CASSPRTSGTNEQFF. J is TRBJ2-1 and V is TRBV18; TCRdb's assignment of TRBD2 cannot be checked, as there is no DNA. The CDR3 extends over 15 amino acids. Per germline, CDR1 KGHSH and CDR2 LQKENI.

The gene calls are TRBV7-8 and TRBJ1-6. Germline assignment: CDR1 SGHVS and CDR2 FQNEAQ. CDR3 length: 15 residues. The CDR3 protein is CASSFRRESGSPLHF.

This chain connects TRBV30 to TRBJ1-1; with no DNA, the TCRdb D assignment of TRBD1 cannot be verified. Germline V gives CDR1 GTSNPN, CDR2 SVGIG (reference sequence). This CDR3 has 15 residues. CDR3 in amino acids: CAWSVELKGSAEAFF.

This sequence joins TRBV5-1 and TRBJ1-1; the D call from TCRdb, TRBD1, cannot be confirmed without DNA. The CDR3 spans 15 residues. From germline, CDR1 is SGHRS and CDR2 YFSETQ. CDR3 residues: CASSLVRGARTEAFF.

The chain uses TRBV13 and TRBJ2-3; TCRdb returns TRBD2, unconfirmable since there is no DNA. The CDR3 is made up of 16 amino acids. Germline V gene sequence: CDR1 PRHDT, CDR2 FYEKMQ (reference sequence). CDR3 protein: CASNLRRGRGADTQYF.

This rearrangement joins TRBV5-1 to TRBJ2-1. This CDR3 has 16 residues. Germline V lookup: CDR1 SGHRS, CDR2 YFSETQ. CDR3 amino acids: CASSLVLAGYNNEQFF.

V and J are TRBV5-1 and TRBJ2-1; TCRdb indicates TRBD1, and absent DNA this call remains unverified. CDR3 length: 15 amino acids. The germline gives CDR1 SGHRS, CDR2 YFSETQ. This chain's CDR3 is CASSPISDSTNEQFF.